These 3 T cell receptor beta chains share one sample of origin, sequenced in a study of PD-1 blockade in mismatch repair-deficient tumors (dated by TCRdb to about 2017). Library generation was performed with the immunoSEQ multiplex PCR assay. The table was pulled from immuneACCESS by TCRdb, which kept in-frame rearrangements only. Such tables lose some clones; where checked, under half of the loss comes from unresolved V genes, and the rest has no known cause. This sample comprises about 79,000 clones, 80% to 90% of them detected only once. 5% to 7% of the sample belongs to the ten largest clones. The sequencing used peripheral blood, collected 44 weeks after starting pembrolizumab. All receptors come from an adult with mismatch repair-deficient cancer.

The table lists this clone with a count of one. The rearrangement links TRBV7-9 to TRBJ2-1; perhaps TRBD2 as D (5 bases). Germline V CDR1 and CDR2: SEHNR, FQNEAQ (reference sequence). This CDR3 comprises 16 residues. V lost 1 base and J 0 bases, leaving 10 bases between the germline ends. The CDR3 sequence is CASSLGRVSSYNEQFF. The CDR3 DNA sequence: TGTGCCAGCAGCTTAGGGCGGGTAAGCTCCTACAATGAGCAGTTCTTC.

The chain carries TRBV2 and TRBJ2-1; D is ambiguous. This CDR3 has 15 residues. V lost 2 bases and J lost 5, with 13 bases in between. Per germline, CDR1 SNHLY and CDR2 FYNNEI. The CDR3 DNA reads TGTGCCAGCAGTGAATTTAGGAACCTTGACAATGAGCAGTTCTTC. It yields the protein CASSEFRNLDNEQFF.

The chain carries TRBV7-3 and TRBJ2-7; the match to TRBD2 covers 7 bases. Germline V gene lookup returns CDR1 SGHTA and CDR2 FQGTGA. V shed 1 base and J 3 bases; nucleotides not matched to a gene: 18. This CDR3 is 19 amino acids long. CDR3: CASSLRGPTGREIGYEQYF. CDR3 nucleotides: TGTGCCAGCAGCTTAAGGGGACCGACTGGGCGGGAGATCGGCTACGAGCAGTACTTC. The full variable domain, with the rest looked up from reference TRBV7-3 and TRBJ2-7, is GAGVSQTPSNKVTEKGKYVELRCDPISGHTALYWYRQSLGQGPEFLIYFQGTGAADDSGLPNDRFFAVRPEGSVSTLKIQRTERGDSAVYLCASSLRGPTGREIGYEQYFGPGTRLTVT.